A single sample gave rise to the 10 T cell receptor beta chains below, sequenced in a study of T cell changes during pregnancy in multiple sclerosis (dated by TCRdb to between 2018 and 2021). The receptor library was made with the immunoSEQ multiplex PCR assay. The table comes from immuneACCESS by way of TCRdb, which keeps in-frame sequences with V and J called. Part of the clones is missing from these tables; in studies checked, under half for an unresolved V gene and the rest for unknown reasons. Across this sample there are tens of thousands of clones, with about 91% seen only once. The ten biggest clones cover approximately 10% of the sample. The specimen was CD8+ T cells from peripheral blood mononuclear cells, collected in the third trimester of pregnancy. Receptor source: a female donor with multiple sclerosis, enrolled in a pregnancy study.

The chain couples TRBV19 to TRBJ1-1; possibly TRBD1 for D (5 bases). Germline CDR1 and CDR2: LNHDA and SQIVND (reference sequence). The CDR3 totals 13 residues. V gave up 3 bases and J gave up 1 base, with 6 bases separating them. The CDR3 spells CASSIGQNTEAFF. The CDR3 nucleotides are TGTGCCAGTAGTATCGGACAGAACACTGAAGCTTTCTTT.

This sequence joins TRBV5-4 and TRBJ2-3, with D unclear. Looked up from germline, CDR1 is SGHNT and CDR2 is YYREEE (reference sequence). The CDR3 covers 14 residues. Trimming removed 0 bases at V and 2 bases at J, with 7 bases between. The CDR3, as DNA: TGTGCCAGCAGCTTGGCACAGAACACAGATACGCAGTATTTT. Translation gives CASSLAQNTDTQYF.

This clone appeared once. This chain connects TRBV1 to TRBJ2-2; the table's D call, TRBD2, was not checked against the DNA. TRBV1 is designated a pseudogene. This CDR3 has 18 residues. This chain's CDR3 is CTSSQDKAGGFNTGELFF. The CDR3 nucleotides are TGCACCAGCAGCCAAGATAAAGCGGGGGGATTTAACACCGGGGAGCTGTTTTTT.

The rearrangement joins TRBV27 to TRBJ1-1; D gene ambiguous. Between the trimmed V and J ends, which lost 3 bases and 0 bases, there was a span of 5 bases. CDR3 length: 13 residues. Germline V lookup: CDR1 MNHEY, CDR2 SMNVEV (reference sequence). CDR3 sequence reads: CASSLRMNTEAFF. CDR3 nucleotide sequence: TGTGCCAGCAGTTTGAGGATGAACACTGAAGCTTTCTTT.

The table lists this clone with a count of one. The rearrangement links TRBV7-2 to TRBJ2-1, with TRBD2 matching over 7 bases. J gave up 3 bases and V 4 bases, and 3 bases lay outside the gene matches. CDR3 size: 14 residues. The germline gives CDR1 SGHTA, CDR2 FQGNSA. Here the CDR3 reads CASSSASGYNEQFF. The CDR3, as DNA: TGTGCCAGCAGCTCGGCTAGCGGCTACAATGAGCAGTTCTTC.

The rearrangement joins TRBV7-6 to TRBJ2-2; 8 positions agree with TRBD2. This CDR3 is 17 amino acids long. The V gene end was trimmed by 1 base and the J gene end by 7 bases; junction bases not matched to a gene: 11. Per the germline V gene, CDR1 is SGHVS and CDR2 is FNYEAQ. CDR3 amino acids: CASSLEFGGGRDGELFF. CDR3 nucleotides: TGTGCCAGCAGCTTAGAATTCGGGGGGGGCCGTGACGGGGAGCTGTTTTTT.

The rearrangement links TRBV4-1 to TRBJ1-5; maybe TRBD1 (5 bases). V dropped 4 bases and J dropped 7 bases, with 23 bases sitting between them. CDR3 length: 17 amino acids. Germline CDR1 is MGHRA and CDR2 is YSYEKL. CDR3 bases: TGCGCCAGCAGCCGATCCGATTGGGGCAGCGGGAGGCAGCCCCAGCATTTT. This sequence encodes CASSRSDWGSGRQPQHF.

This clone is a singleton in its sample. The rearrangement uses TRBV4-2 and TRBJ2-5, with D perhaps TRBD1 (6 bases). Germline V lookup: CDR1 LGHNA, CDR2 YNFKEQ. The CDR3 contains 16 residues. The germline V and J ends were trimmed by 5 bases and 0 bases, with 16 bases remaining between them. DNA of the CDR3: TGTGCCAGCAGCGAGCTAAACAGGGATCACCAAGAGACCCAGTACTTC. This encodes CASSELNRDHQETQYF.

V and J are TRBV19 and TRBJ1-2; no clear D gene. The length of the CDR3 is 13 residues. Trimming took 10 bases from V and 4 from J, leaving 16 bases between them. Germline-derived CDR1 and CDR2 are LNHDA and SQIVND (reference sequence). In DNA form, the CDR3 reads TGTGCCATCAGTCGGGAGGAAGGCTATGGCTACACCTTC. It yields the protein CAISREEGYGYTF.

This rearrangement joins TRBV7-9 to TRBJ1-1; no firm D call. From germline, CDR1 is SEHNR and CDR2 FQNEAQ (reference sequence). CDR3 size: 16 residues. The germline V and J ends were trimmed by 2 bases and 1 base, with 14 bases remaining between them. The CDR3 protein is CASSLLRVRGNTEAFF. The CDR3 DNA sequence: TGTGCCAGCAGCTTATTGAGGGTCCGGGGGAACACTGAAGCTTTCTTT.